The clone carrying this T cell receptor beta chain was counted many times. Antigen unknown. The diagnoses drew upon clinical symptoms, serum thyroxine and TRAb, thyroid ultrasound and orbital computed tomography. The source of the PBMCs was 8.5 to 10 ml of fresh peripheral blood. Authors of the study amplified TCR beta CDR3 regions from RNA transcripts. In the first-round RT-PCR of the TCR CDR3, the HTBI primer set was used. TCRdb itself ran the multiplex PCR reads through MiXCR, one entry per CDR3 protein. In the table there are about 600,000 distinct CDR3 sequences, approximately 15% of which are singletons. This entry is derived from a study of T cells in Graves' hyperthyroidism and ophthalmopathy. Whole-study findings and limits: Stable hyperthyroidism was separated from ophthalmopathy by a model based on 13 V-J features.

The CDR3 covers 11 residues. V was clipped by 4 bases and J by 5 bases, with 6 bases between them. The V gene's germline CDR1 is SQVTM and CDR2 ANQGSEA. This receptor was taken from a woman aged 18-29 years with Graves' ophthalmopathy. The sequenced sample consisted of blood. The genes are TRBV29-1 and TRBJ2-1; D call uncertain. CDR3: CSVVLNNEQFF. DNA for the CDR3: TGCAGCGTTGTTCTGAACAATGAGCAGTTCTTC.